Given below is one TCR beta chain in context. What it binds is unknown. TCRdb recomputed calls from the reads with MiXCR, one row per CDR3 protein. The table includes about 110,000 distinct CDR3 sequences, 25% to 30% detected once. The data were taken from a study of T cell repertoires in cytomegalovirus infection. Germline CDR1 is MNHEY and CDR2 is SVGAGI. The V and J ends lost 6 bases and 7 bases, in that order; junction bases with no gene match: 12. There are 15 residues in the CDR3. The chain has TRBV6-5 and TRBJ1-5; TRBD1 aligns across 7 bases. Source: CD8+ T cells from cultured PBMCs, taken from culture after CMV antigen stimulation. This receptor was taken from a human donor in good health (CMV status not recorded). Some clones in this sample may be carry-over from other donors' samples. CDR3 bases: TGTGCCAGCAGCCCAGACAGGGCCCTCATGCAGCCCCAGCATTTT. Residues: CASSPDRALMQPQHF.